A selection of T cell receptor beta chains follows, all from one sample in a study of T cell responses to AZD1222 COVID-19 vaccine. This table comes from immunoSEQ multiplex PCR, and its TCRdb copy is limited to in-frame clones, with some not included. The data contain about 120,000 clones, roughly 87% of them singletons. The sample consisted of peripheral blood, taken 28 days after the second AZD1222 dose. Receptor source: an adult who received the AZD1222 COVID-19 vaccine. CDR3s include the opening cysteine and the closing phenylalanine or tryptophan. A D gene is named only where the DNA matches it firmly. Size is omitted from some rows. Given values are once, few, many or a class for expanded clones.

D gene	clone size	V gene	J gene	CDR3 DNA	CDR3 protein
NA	NA	TRBV5-1	TRBJ2-3	TGCGCCAGCAGCCCCGTGAGGGCCCCGGATACGCAGTATTTT	CASSPVRAPDTQYF
NA	NA	TRBV7-9	TRBJ1-4	TGTGCCAGCAGCTTAGGGGGAGGGTTGGGAAGTTCAACTAATGAAAAACTGTTTTTT	CASSLGGGLGSSTNEKLFF
NA	NA	TRBV27	TRBJ2-1	TGTGCCAGCAGCCAACCGGGTAGTGAGCAGTTCTTC	CASSQPGSEQFF
NA	NA	TRBV19	TRBJ1-1	TGTGCCACCACAAATACAGGGAACACTGAAGCTTTCTTT	CATTNTGNTEAFF
NA	NA	TRBV6-2/TRBV6-3	TRBJ1-5	TGTGCCAGCAGTTCTGGGGGCGGCGGCAATCAGCCCCAGCATTTT	CASSSGGGGNQPQHF
NA	NA	TRBV7-2	TRBJ2-6	TGTGCCAGCAGCTTAGAAACGTCCTCTGGGGCCAACGTCCTGACTTTC	CASSLETSSGANVLTF
NA	NA	TRBV10-3	TRBJ1-6	TGTGCCATCAGTGAAGGGGCAGGCAATAATTCACCCCTCCACTTT	CAISEGAGNNSPLHF
NA	NA	TRBV18	TRBJ1-3	TGTGCCAGCTCCCCTACCGCGGACAGCTCTGGAAACACCATATATTTT	CASSPTADSSGNTIYF
NA	NA	TRBV19	TRBJ1-1	TGTGCCAGCGGTTCCGGTGAAGCTTTCTTT	CASGSGEAFF
NA	NA	TRBV12-3/TRBV12-4	TRBJ1-2	TGTGCCAGCAGTTTCGGGGCGGGCTATGGCTACACCTTC	CASSFGAGYGYTF
NA	NA	TRBV9	TRBJ1-2	TGTGCCAGCAGCGTAGCTCAAGACCCCAGACAGATCTATGGCTACACCTTC	CASSVAQDPRQIYGYTF
NA	NA	TRBV14	TRBJ2-7	TGTGCCAGCAGCCAACGAAACTACGAGCAGTACTTC	CASSQRNYEQYF
NA	NA	TRBV16	TRBJ1-1	TGTGCCAGCAGCCTTATACGGTCAGGGTCGGGAGGGACTGAAGCTTTCTTT	CASSLIRSGSGGTEAFF
NA	NA	TRBV7-6	TRBJ2-7	TGTGCCAGCAGCTTAATGCACGGTCAGGGGGGGTCGTACGAGCAGTACTTC	CASSLMHGQGGSYEQYF
NA	NA	TRBV18	TRBJ1-5	TGTGCCAGCTCACTTGAACAGGGCCGCTATAGCAATCAGCCCCAGCATTTT	CASSLEQGRYSNQPQHF
TRBD1	NA	TRBV27	TRBJ1-2	TGTGCCAGCAGTCACAATAGACAGGGGGCAGGCTACACCTTC	CASSHNRQGAGYTF
NA	NA	TRBV29-1	TRBJ1-2	TGCAGCGTTGTCCACCTCAGTGGCTACACCTTC	CSVVHLSGYTF
TRBD1	NA	TRBV11-2	TRBJ1-3	TGTGCCAGCAGCTCACCTTCCGGGACAGGGGTGTATCGAGGAAACACCATATATTTT	CASSSPSGTGVYRGNTIYF
NA	NA	TRBV4-3	TRBJ2-7	TGCGCCAGCAGCCAAGATATCCGGGGGTGGAACGAGCAGTACTTC	CASSQDIRGWNEQYF
NA	NA	TRBV5-4	TRBJ2-6	TGTGCCAGCAGCTTGGAGGGCTCTGGGGCCAACGTCCTGACTTTC	CASSLEGSGANVLTF
NA	NA	TRBV2	TRBJ2-7	TGTGCCAGCCAAACGGGGGGACAGGCGGCCTACGAGCAGTACTTC	CASQTGGQAAYEQYF
NA	NA	TRBV5-1	TRBJ1-4	TGCGCCAGCAGCCAAGAGAGGGCTAATGAAAAACTGTTTTTT	CASSQERANEKLFF
TRBD1	once	TRBV9	TRBJ2-1	TGTGCCAGCAGCAGGGGACAGGGGCGCAATGAGCAGTTCTTC	CASSRGQGRNEQFF
TRBD1	once	TRBV29-1	TRBJ2-7	TGCAGCGTTGCGGGGATGGACAGGGGTGCCTACGAGCAGTACTTC	CSVAGMDRGAYEQYF
TRBD1	NA	TRBV9	TRBJ1-4	TGTGCCAGCAGCGTAGGGACAGGGGGGAATTCGGCGGAAAAACTGTTTTTT	CASSVGTGGNSAEKLFF
NA	NA	TRBV7-3	TRBJ2-1	TGTGCCAGCAGCCCGGTGGGGGTTGACTACAATGAGCAGTTCTTC	CASSPVGVDYNEQFF
NA	once	TRBV11-2	TRBJ1-1	TGTGCCAGCAGCTTTAGGACACTTAATGAAGCTTTCTTT	CASSFRTLNEAFF
NA	NA	TRBV6-6	TRBJ1-2	TGTGCCAGCAGTTACTCCGACTATGGCTACACCTTC	CASSYSDYGYTF
NA	once	TRBV6-2/TRBV6-3	TRBJ1-5	TGTGCCAGCAGTTACGGCAGGGTCAATCAGCCCCAGCATTTT	CASSYGRVNQPQHF
TRBD2	NA	TRBV6-4	TRBJ2-1	TGTGCCAGCAGTGGCGGTAGCGGGGCATACAATGAGCAGTTCTTC	CASSGGSGAYNEQFF
NA	NA	TRBV3-1/TRBV3-2	TRBJ1-2	TGTGCCAGCAGCCCGTTTAGGGATTCTTACTATGGCTACACCTTC	CASSPFRDSYYGYTF
NA	NA	TRBV19	TRBJ1-3	TGTGCCAGTACCTCCTCGGGATACCTTGGAAACACCATATATTTT	CASTSSGYLGNTIYF
NA	NA	TRBV2	TRBJ1-6	TGTGCCAGCAGGGTCGAACAGGCAAATAATTCACCCCTCCACTTT	CASRVEQANNSPLHF
TRBD1	NA	TRBV5-1	TRBJ1-3	TGCGCCAGCAGCCCCCAAGGACAGGGGAACGGAAACACCATATATTTT	CASSPQGQGNGNTIYF
TRBD1	NA	TRBV25-1	TRBJ1-1	TGTGCCAGCAGTTTCCAACCGGGACAGAGGAACACTGAAGCTTTCTTT	CASSFQPGQRNTEAFF
NA	NA	TRBV11-3	TRBJ2-2	TGTGCCAGCAGCGATCGGGTTACCGGGGAGCTGTTTTTT	CASSDRVTGELFF